Below are 11 T cell receptor beta chains sequenced from a single sample in a study of cytomegalovirus exposure and HLA in healthy donors. The PCR made use of 60 Vbeta and 13 Jbeta primers. Repertoires were generated with immunoSEQ multiplex PCR, while TCRdb's copy carries only in-frame clones and drops some. Of fewer than 120,000 clones listed, over 60% are singletons. The sequencing input was PBMCs. The origin of the receptors is a woman aged 55-75 years in good health and CMV-seropositive.

This chain connects TRBV7-9 to TRBJ1-4, with D possibly TRBD1 on 6 matching bases. The CDR3 has 16 amino acids. Germline values: CDR1 SEHNR, CDR2 FQNEAQ (reference sequence). V lost 8 bases and J 1 base, leaving 17 bases between the germline ends. Written as DNA, the CDR3 is TGTGCCAGCTCGAGGGGACATCTTGGAACTAATGAAAAACTGTTTTTT. Its translation is CASSRGHLGTNEKLFF. The entire variable domain, with the rest obtained from reference TRBV7-9 and TRBJ1-4, is as follows: DTGVSQNPRHKITKRGQNVTFRCDPISEHNRLYWYRQTLGQGPEFLTYFQNEAQLEKSRLLSDRFSAERPKGSFSTLEIQRTEQGDSAMYLCASSRGHLGTNEKLFFGSGTQLSVL.

The chain combines TRBV28 with TRBJ1-4; D uncertain. CDR1 MDHEN and CDR2 SYDVKM come from the germline V gene. The CDR3 length is 14 residues. Deletions cut 1 base from V and 5 bases from J, with 8 bases between. This chain's CDR3 is CASSLSLRNEKLFF. The CDR3 DNA sequence: TGTGCCAGCAGTTTATCCCTCAGAAATGAAAAACTGTTTTTT. Combining the CDR3 with reference TRBV28 and TRBJ1-4 gives the whole variable domain DVKVTQSSRYLVKRTGEKVFLECVQDMDHENMFWYRQDPGLGLRLIYFSYDVKMKEKGDIPEGYSVSREKKERFSLILESASTNQTSMYLCASSLSLRNEKLFFGSGTQLSVL.

The gene calls are TRBV19 and TRBJ2-1; 10 positions match TRBD2. The V gene end was trimmed by 7 bases and the J gene end by 7 bases; junction bases not matched to a gene: 4. This CDR3 comprises 13 residues. CDR1 is LNHDA, CDR2 SQIVND, per germline (reference sequence). This CDR3 is CASNSGRQNEQFF. The DNA of the CDR3 is TGTGCCAGTAATAGCGGGAGGCAAAATGAGCAGTTCTTC.

The V call is TRBV5-1, the J call TRBJ2-2; TRBD1 aligns across 8 bases. CDR1 SGHRS and CDR2 YFSETQ come from the germline V gene. V shed 5 bases, J shed 5 bases, and the junction held 8 bases outside the gene matches. The CDR3 extends over 15 amino acids. CDR3 amino acids: CASRPGQDLTGELFF. The DNA for the CDR3 is TGCGCCAGCAGGCCGGGACAGGATCTTACCGGGGAGCTGTTTTTT. The full variable domain, with the rest looked up from reference TRBV5-1 and TRBJ2-2, is KAGVTQTPRYLIKTRGQQVTLSCSPISGHRSVSWYQQTPGQGLQFLFEYFSETQRNKGNFPGRFSGRQFSNSRSEMNVSTLELGDSALYLCASRPGQDLTGELFFGEGSRLTVL.

The rearrangement uses TRBV27 and TRBJ2-2; 9 bases map to TRBD2. Per the germline V gene, CDR1 is MNHEY and CDR2 is SMNVEV (reference sequence). Losses at the gene ends were 4 bases for V and 10 bases for J; bases not matched to a gene: 7. The CDR3 is 14 amino acids. DNA for the CDR3: TGTGCCAGCAGTTCGGGACTAGCTAACGAGGAGCTGTTTTTT. Translating it yields CASSSGLANEELFF.

This chain links TRBV10-3 with TRBJ1-5; D not resolved. Germline CDR1 ENHRY, CDR2 SYGVKD. There are 13 residues in the CDR3. Trimming cost V 0 bases and J 5 bases, with 5 bases left between them. The CDR3 DNA is TGTGCCATCAGTGAGTCCGGAGATCAGCCCCAGCATTTT. This codes for CAISESGDQPQHF.

The chain links TRBV5-1 to TRBJ2-2; D perhaps matches TRBD2 (5 bases). The CDR3 covers 15 residues. Germline CDR1 SGHRS, CDR2 YFSETQ. V was shortened by 2 bases and J by 2 bases, with 10 bases between the two germline ends. The CDR3 nucleotides are TGCGCCAGCAGCTTAGAGCGGCTCAACACCGGGGAGCTGTTTTTT. It yields the protein CASSLERLNTGELFF. The full variable domain, its missing parts supplied by reference TRBV5-1 and TRBJ2-2, is KAGVTQTPRYLIKTRGQQVTLSCSPISGHRSVSWYQQTPGQGLQFLFEYFSETQRNKGNFPGRFSGRQFSNSRSEMNVSTLELGDSALYLCASSLERLNTGELFFGEGSRLTVL.

The chain has TRBV27 and TRBJ2-3, with D uncertain. Between the trimmed V and J ends, which lost 5 bases and 1 base, there was a span of 16 bases. The CDR3 has 16 residues. Per the germline V gene, CDR1 is MNHEY and CDR2 is SMNVEV (reference sequence). The CDR3 spells CASSTKRSSRTDTQYF. The CDR3 bases are TGTGCCAGCAGTACAAAACGATCGTCGCGCACAGATACGCAGTATTTT.

This sequence joins TRBV9 and TRBJ1-2; no clear D. Germline assignment: CDR1 SGDLS and CDR2 YYNGEE. V gave up 1 base and J gave up 0 bases, with 10 bases separating them. The length of the CDR3 is 15 residues. The CDR3 reads CASSVLAGSNYGYTF. CDR3 DNA: TGTGCCAGCAGCGTATTGGCCGGGTCTAACTATGGCTACACCTTC.

The chain uses TRBV13 and TRBJ2-3; TRBD1 aligns across 9 bases. The CDR3 length is 15 residues. Unmatched junction bases numbered 5, after V lost 1 base and J lost 6 bases. From germline, CDR1 is PRHDT and CDR2 FYEKMQ (reference sequence). CDR3 amino acids: CASSLVGTGSDTQYF. The CDR3 nucleotides read TGTGCCAGCAGCTTAGTCGGGACAGGGTCCGATACGCAGTATTTT.

Written as DNA, the CDR3 is TGTGCCAGCAGCACCCACCCGGGAGAGGGCAATGAGCAGTTCTTC. This gives the protein CASSTHPGEGNEQFF. V usage is TRBV9 and J usage is TRBJ2-1, with a tentative D call TRBD2 (6 bases). There are 15 residues in the CDR3. The V gene's germline CDR1 is SGDLS and CDR2 YYNGEE. The V end was cut by 4 bases, the J end by 6 bases, with 17 bases between.